The clone carrying this T cell receptor beta chain has at least ten counts. With iRepertoire HTBI primers and Arm-PCR of CDR3 regions, TCR beta libraries were built. TCRdb processed the multiplex PCR reads anew with MiXCR; each CDR3 protein has one entry. This sample has a few hundred thousand distinct CDR3 sequences, with about 18% found just once. The CDR3 is made up of 15 amino acids. CDR1 and CDR2 (germline): SGHAT, FQDESV (reference sequence). Trimming shortened V by 5 bases and J by 2 bases, and 12 bases separated the two germline ends. This sample is part of a study of regulatory T cells in long-lasting Graves disease. Documented time point: newly diagnosed GD, antithyroid drugs for less than 3 months. Generation of the TCR library employed RNA extracted from PBMCs. The same data also went into a second study, on T cells in Graves' hyperthyroidism and ophthalmopathy. From that second work: Patients between 18 and 65 years old had hyperthyroidism, newly diagnosed and lasting under 2 months. First-round RT-PCR targeting the TCR CDR3 was performed with the HTBI primer set.

The sequence was obtained from a woman in her thirties with Graves disease. This chain connects TRBV11-1 to TRBJ2-2; TRBD1 is a possible D gene (5 bases). The sequencing here drew on peripheral blood mononuclear cells (PBMCs), taken at new diagnosis, from a patient treated with antithyroid drugs. The CDR3 here is CASSPDRPNTGELFF. CDR3 DNA sequence: TGTGCCAGCAGCCCCGACAGACCCAACACCGGGGAGCTGTTTTTT.